This T cell receptor (beta chain) emerged from a study of cytomegalovirus exposure and HLA in healthy donors. General study points: The study put under 200 TCR beta chains on its list as cytomegalovirus-associated. Most of the TCR beta V segments (in an earlier analysis) were productive either about 87% or about 30% of the time. Later on, an analysis tied over 15,000 TCR beta sequences to HLA alleles at 0.05 false discovery rate.

This clone was detected a few times. The antigen is not known. These donors, healthy bone marrow donors, were studied. Germline CDR1 is MNHEY and CDR2 is SVGAGI. V shed 2 bases and J 6 bases; nucleotides not matched to a gene: 3. The CDR3 covers 13 residues. It was with 60 Vbeta and 13 Jbeta primers that the PCR ran. Clones were read by immunoSEQ multiplex PCR, and TCRdb kept only the in-frame ones, dropping some. The table records about 190,000 clones, more than 75% of them present only once. The chain couples TRBV6-5 to TRBJ1-2, with 7 bases aligning to TRBD1. This receptor was obtained from a woman aged 18-29 years in good health and CMV-seronegative. The sample taken for sequencing was PBMCs. The CDR3, as DNA: TGTGCCAGCAGTTACGCACAGGGGAATGGCTACACCTTC. As protein: CASSYAQGNGYTF.